This T cell receptor (beta chain) comes out of a study of blood T cell repertoires in COVID-19. Study summary: Donors in the United States, Italy and Spain gave samples during acute or convalescent COVID-19. Sample material is recorded as cDNA or gDNA derived from T cells, B-cell-depleted T cells, or PBMCs.

How the authors handled the data: Reference gene primer amplification gave nucleated cell count estimates. Clones were sequenced by immunoSEQ multiplex PCR, and TCRdb holds only the in-frame ones, with some missing. V and J calls plus clone size are reproduced from that table; the DNA served to infer D and trimming. The sample shows more than 100,000 clones, approximately 86% of them seen only once. Germline V CDR1 and CDR2: MNHEY, SMNVEV (reference sequence). The CDR3 covers 15 residues. Trimming pared 2 bases from V and 1 base from J, leaving 6 bases between. The specimen was peripheral blood. V and J are TRBV27 and TRBJ1-6; D remains ambiguous. This sequence was found in a human donor in a cohort sampled during active COVID-19. The CDR3 nucleotides are TGTGCCAGCAGTTTACATCGGTCCTATAATTCACCCCTCCACTTT. This sequence encodes CASSLHRSYNSPLHF.